This T cell receptor (beta chain) was captured by sequencing in a study of tumor and adjacent non-tumor tissue in lung cancer. Study details: There were around eleven adenocarcinoma, 2 squamous cell carcinoma and 1 small cell lung cancer cases.

Worth noting for this clonotype: Its cognate antigen is unknown.

The CDR3 has 16 residues. V lost 1 base and J lost 5; bases outside the gene matches: 4. Germline V gene data show CDR1 as SGHAT and CDR2 as FQNNGV. Study conclusions and caveats: Top 100 clones took a larger repertoire share in normal lung.

Three rounds of nested PCR, following a modified ARM-PCR protocol, produced the TCRbeta library. TCRdb independently ran MiXCR on the multiplex PCR reads; one entry per CDR3 protein. The repertoire holds approximately 86,000 distinct CDR3 sequences, with 72% as singletons. This sample's RNA came from whole unsorted tissue. Donors were chemotherapy-naive, newly diagnosed lung cancer surgical patients in China, August–late 2014. The sequence was collected from a woman between 40 and 55 years old with non-small cell lung cancer. The chain joins TRBV11-2 to TRBJ2-1, with TRBD2 identical over 11 bases. Sequencing used lung tumor tissue. The CDR3 nucleotides are TGTGCCAGCAGCTTAGTAGCGGGGGGGCTCCACAATGAGCAGTTCTTC. This gives the protein CASSLVAGGLHNEQFF.